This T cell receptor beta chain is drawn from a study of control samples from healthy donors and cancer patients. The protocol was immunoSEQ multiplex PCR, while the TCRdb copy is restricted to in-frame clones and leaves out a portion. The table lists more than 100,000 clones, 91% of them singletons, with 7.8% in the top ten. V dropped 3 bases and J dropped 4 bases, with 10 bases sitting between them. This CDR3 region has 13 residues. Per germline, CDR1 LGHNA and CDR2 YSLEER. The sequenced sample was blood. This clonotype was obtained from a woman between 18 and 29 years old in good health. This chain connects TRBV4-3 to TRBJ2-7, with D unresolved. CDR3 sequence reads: CASSQSMGYEQYF. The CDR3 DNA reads TGCGCCAGCAGCCAGTCAATGGGTTACGAGCAGTACTTC.